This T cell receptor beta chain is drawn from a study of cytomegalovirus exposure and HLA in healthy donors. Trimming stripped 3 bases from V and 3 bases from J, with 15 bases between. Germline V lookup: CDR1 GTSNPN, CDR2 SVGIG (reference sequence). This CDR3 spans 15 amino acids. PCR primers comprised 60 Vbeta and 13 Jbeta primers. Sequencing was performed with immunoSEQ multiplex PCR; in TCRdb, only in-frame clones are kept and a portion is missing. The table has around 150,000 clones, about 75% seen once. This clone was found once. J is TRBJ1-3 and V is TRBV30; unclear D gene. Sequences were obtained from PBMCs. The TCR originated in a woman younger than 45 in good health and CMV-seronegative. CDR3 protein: CAWSPGRFLGNTIYF. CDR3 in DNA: TGTGCCTGGAGCCCCGGGAGGTTCCTTGGAAACACCATATATTTT.